The next 20 T cell receptor beta chains were all read from a single sample in a study of shared clonotypes between healthy human individuals. TCRdb keeps only in-frame clones here, not all; method: immunoSEQ multiplex PCR. In the table there are about 680,000 clones, around 73% of which are singletons. The sequencing input was memory CD4+ T cells sorted from blood. Regarding subset: CD45RA-negative fraction. The receptors were gathered from a woman under 40 in good health.

Turning to this clone: Other DNA sequences of this sample code for an identical CDR3. The V and J genes are TRBV9 and TRBJ2-1; 8 bases line up with TRBD2. Germline CDR1 and CDR2: SGDLS and YYNGEE. This CDR3 spans 15 amino acids. The V gene end was trimmed by 4 bases and the J gene end by 0 bases; junction bases not matched to a gene: 3. This CDR3 reads CASSSSGSSYNEQFF. The CDR3 bases are TGTGCCAGCAGCTCAAGCGGGAGCTCCTACAATGAGCAGTTCTTC.

The chain uses TRBV2 and TRBJ2-1; D ambiguous. The V and J ends lost 7 bases and 9 bases respectively, with 13 bases between them. Germline V CDR1 and CDR2: SNHLY, FYNNEI. The CDR3 contains 12 residues. The CDR3 region has the DNA TGTGCCAGCAATCCTTTAGAATCTGAGCAGTTCTTC. Translated: CASNPLESEQFF.

V and J are TRBV7-6 and TRBJ2-5; D gene unclear. CDR3 size: 13 residues. Germline CDR1 is SGHVS and CDR2 is FNYEAQ. Deletions cut 1 base from V and 4 bases from J, with 7 bases between. CDR3 in DNA: TGTGCCAGCAGCTTAGTTCCGTTAGAGACCCAGTACTTC. This sequence encodes CASSLVPLETQYF.

This chain uses TRBV9 with TRBJ2-1; tentatively, D is TRBD2 (5 bases). CDR3 length: 14 residues. Per germline, CDR1 SGDLS and CDR2 YYNGEE. The V end lost 3 bases, the J end lost 7 bases, and 14 bases lay between the germline ends. The CDR3 nucleotides read TGTGCCAGCAGCGACCCTTTGAGGACTAATGAGCAGTTCTTC. It is translated as CASSDPLRTNEQFF. Based on the CDR3 plus reference TRBV9 and TRBJ2-1, the full variable domain is DSGVTQTPKHLITATGQRVTLRCSPRSGDLSVYWYQQSLDQGLQFLIQYYNGEERAKGNILERFSAQQFPDLHSELNLSSLELGDSALYFCASSDPLRTNEQFFGPGTRLTVL.

The genes are TRBV5-1 and TRBJ2-3; 11 positions agree with TRBD2. The germline V gene encodes CDR1 SGHRS and CDR2 YFSETQ. V shed 3 bases and J 6 bases; nucleotides not matched to a gene: 6. The CDR3 sequence is 15 residues long. This chain's CDR3 is CASSSRLAGMDTQYF. The CDR3 DNA follows: TGCGCCAGCAGCTCTCGACTAGCGGGAATGGATACGCAGTATTTT.

This clone was counted a few times. The genes are TRBV21-1 and TRBJ1-6; the table calls TRBD1, which could not be checked here. TRBV21-1 is a documented pseudogene. The CDR3 runs to 14 residues. CDR3: CASSQGTVWSPLHF. The CDR3 DNA reads as TGTGCCAGCAGCCAAGGGACAGTGTGGTCACCCCTCCACTTT.

J is TRBJ2-1 and V is TRBV5-1; 7 bases line up with TRBD1. From germline, CDR1 is SGHRS and CDR2 YFSETQ. CDR3 size: 14 residues. Trimming at V came to 3 bases and at J to 3 bases, leaving 3 bases not matched to a gene. CDR3 residues: CASSSGQFYNEQFF. The CDR3 nucleotides are TGCGCCAGCAGCTCGGGACAGTTCTACAATGAGCAGTTCTTC.

The rearrangement links TRBV19 to TRBJ2-2, with a weak D call TRBD1 (6 bases). CDR1 and CDR2 from the germline V gene are LNHDA and SQIVND (reference sequence). There are 14 residues in the CDR3. The V and J ends lost 3 bases and 5 bases respectively, with 10 bases between them. This chain's CDR3 is CASSIPGATGELFF. CDR3 coding DNA: TGTGCCAGTAGTATTCCAGGGGCGACCGGGGAGCTGTTTTTT.

The chain employs TRBV5-1 and TRBJ2-7, with D unclear. CDR3 length equals 15 residues. The V end lost 0 bases, the J end lost 5 bases, and 15 bases lay between the germline ends. Germline V gene sequence: CDR1 SGHRS, CDR2 YFSETQ. CDR3 residues: CASSLASTGNNEQYF. As DNA, the CDR3 is TGCGCCAGCAGCTTGGCTTCAACTGGGAACAACGAGCAGTACTTC.

V gene TRBV28 combines with J gene TRBJ2-5, with D possibly matching TRBD2 (6 bases). V was trimmed by 7 bases and J by 4 bases, leaving 13 bases between them. The V gene's germline CDR1 is MDHEN and CDR2 SYDVKM. This CDR3 has 13 residues. The CDR3 loop reads CASNTGDRETQYF. CDR3 DNA: TGTGCCAGCAATACGGGGGATCGAGAGACCCAGTACTTC.

The chain couples TRBV14 to TRBJ1-2; the match to TRBD1 covers 7 bases. V shed 1 base and J 6 bases; nucleotides not matched to a gene: 14. Germline V gives CDR1 SGHDN, CDR2 FVKESK. The CDR3 spans 17 residues. CDR3 nucleotide sequence: TGTGCCAGCAGCCAAGGGACTCGGGCCAGACAGGGAGATGGCTACACCTTC. As protein: CASSQGTRARQGDGYTF.

CDR3 bases: TGTGCCAGCAGTGACTTGCGGCGTCGGCCCTACGAGCAGTACTTC. Amino acids: CASSDLRRRPYEQYF. This sequence joins TRBV6-1 and TRBJ2-7; D is ambiguous. V lost 3 bases and J 2 bases, leaving 14 bases between the germline ends. The germline CDR1 and CDR2 sequences are MNHNS and SASEGT. CDR3 length: 15 residues.

There are a few counts of this clone. V gene TRBV5-1 combines with J gene TRBJ1-4, with D uncertain. Trimming pared 4 bases from V and 4 bases from J, leaving 11 bases between. In germline, CDR1 is SGHRS, CDR2 YFSETQ. CDR3 length: 14 residues. The CDR3 DNA sequence: TGCGCCAGCAGCCCTTCGGGCAGTAATGAAAAACTGTTTTTT. Protein product: CASSPSGSNEKLFF.

The chain links TRBV7-9 to TRBJ2-3; D is unresolved. The CDR3 loop spans 12 amino acids. Per germline, CDR1 SEHNR and CDR2 FQNEAQ (reference sequence). Trimming shortened V by 4 bases and J by 6 bases, and 8 bases separated the two germline ends. CDR3 nucleotide sequence: TGTGCCAGCAGCTCCGTGGTGGATACGCAGTATTTT. This codes for CASSSVVDTQYF.

The chain employs TRBV4-1 and TRBJ2-5; weak D call: TRBD2 (7 bases). The CDR3 covers 17 residues. CDR1 MGHRA and CDR2 YSYEKL come from the germline V gene. The V end was cut by 8 bases, the J end by 2 bases, with 24 bases between. CDR3 coding DNA: TGCGCCAGCGGGGGCCCTGGTTTAAGCGGGGTTCAAGAGACCCAGTACTTC. This translates into CASGGPGLSGVQETQYF.

In DNA form, the CDR3 reads TGTGCCTGGAGCGATCAGGGCGATCAGTACTTC. Translating it yields CAWSDQGDQYF. The V call is TRBV30, the J call TRBJ2-5; possibly TRBD1 for D (5 bases). Germline V lookup: CDR1 GTSNPN, CDR2 SVGIG (reference sequence). The length of the CDR3 is 11 residues. V was pared by 3 bases and J by 11 bases, with 13 bases between.

This clone was seen a few times. The rearrangement uses TRBV28 and TRBJ1-5; maybe TRBD1 (5 bases). Germline V gives CDR1 MDHEN, CDR2 SYDVKM. V lost 3 bases and J lost 5, with 5 bases in between. The CDR3 length is 12 residues. This CDR3 is CASSLTDQPQHF. The CDR3 region has the DNA TGTGCCAGCAGTTTGACAGATCAGCCCCAGCATTTT.

This clone was seen at least ten times. The chain joins TRBV28 to TRBJ2-2; D assignment may be TRBD1 or TRBD2 (5 bases each). The CDR3 extends over 16 amino acids. Germline V gene lookup returns CDR1 MDHEN and CDR2 SYDVKM. V was pared by 5 bases and J by 3 bases, with 16 bases between. The CDR3 DNA reads as TGTGCCAGCAGTGGGGGAGAAGTGAGTCACACCGGGGAGCTGTTTTTT. Its translation: CASSGGEVSHTGELFF.

In its sample, this clone was seen a few times. This rearrangement joins TRBV28 to TRBJ1-4, with D unresolved. V lost 6 bases and J 8 bases, leaving 19 bases between the germline ends. From germline, CDR1 is MDHEN and CDR2 SYDVKM. The CDR3 consists of 15 residues. The CDR3 sequence: CASRTDGKLGEKLFF. In DNA form, the CDR3 reads TGTGCCAGCAGGACGGACGGTAAATTGGGAGAAAAACTGTTTTTT. The entire variable domain, with the rest obtained from reference TRBV28 and TRBJ1-4, is as follows: DVKVTQSSRYLVKRTGEKVFLECVQDMDHENMFWYRQDPGLGLRLIYFSYDVKMKEKGDIPEGYSVSREKKERFSLILESASTNQTSMYLCASRTDGKLGEKLFFGSGTQLSVL.

This chain links TRBV6-4 with TRBJ2-3; 10 nucleotides line up with TRBD2. The CDR3 runs to 15 residues. V gave up 5 bases and J gave up 4 bases; unmatched junction bases: 6. The germline CDR1 and CDR2 sequences are MRHNA and SNTAGT. The CDR3 nucleotides read TGTGCCAGCAGTAAATTAGCGGGAGGACCAGATACGCAGTATTTT. Its protein is CASSKLAGGPDTQYF.